The clone carrying this T cell receptor beta chain showed up just once. Its specificity is not known. TCRdb keeps only in-frame clones here, not all; method: immunoSEQ multiplex PCR. The sample has 55,000 to 75,000 clones, around 96% seen once. The entry originates in a study of cytomegalovirus exposure and HLA in healthy donors. J gave up 6 bases and V 5 bases, and 4 bases lay outside the gene matches. Looked up from germline, CDR1 is PRHDT and CDR2 is FYEKMQ (reference sequence). The CDR3 has 14 residues. Study-wide points: Reports showed the classifier diagnosing cytomegalovirus status with high specificity and sensitivity. Among the CMV-associated chains, three were confirmed in vitro as specific for CMV antigens.

The chain combines TRBV13 with TRBJ2-2, with 9 bases matching TRBD2. The receptor was isolated from a man between 18 and 29 years old in good health and CMV-seropositive. The sequenced material came from PBMCs. CDR3 sequence: CASSMAGGPGELFF. The CDR3 DNA is TGTGCCAGCAGCATGGCGGGAGGGCCCGGGGAGCTGTTTTTT.